The 18 T cell receptor beta chains in this list originate from one sample, sequenced in a study of T cells expressing NK-cell markers. TCRdb reanalyzed the 5' RACE reads and collapses them to one entry per CDR3 protein, without DNA. This table holds hundreds of thousands of distinct CDR3 sequences. The sequenced sample was blood T cells: a sorted CD56 or NKG2C T cell subset, CD4+ or CD8+ T cells, or bulk PBMC T cells (not recorded which). The receptors were sampled from a woman between 18 and 70 years old in good health.

V is TRBV28 and J is TRBJ2-1. The CDR3 runs 13 residues. CDR1 and CDR2 from the germline V gene are MDHEN and SYDVKM. This chain's CDR3 is CASSLVSVVEQFF. Using reference TRBV28 and TRBJ2-1 for the parts outside the CDR3, the full variable domain is DVKVTQSSRYLVKRTGEKVFLECVQDMDHENMFWYRQDPGLGLRLIYFSYDVKMKEKGDIPEGYSVSREKKERFSLILESASTNQTSMYLCASSLVSVVEQFFGPGTRLTVL.

The chain employs TRBV12-3 or TRBV12-4 and TRBJ2-1. This CDR3 region has 14 residues. The CDR3: CASSLDPTYNEQFF.

The chain recombines TRBV7-3 with TRBJ1-6; TCRdb selects TRBD1, and the lack of DNA leaves this call unchecked. This CDR3 spans 13 amino acids. The V gene's germline CDR1 is SGHTA and CDR2 FQGTGA. CDR3 sequence: CASSEGYNSPLHF.

The V and J genes are TRBV7-2 and TRBJ2-3; the D call of TRBD2 rests on TCRdb alone, since no DNA is present to check it. Germline lookup yields CDR1 SGHTA and CDR2 FQGNSA. CDR3 length: 14 residues. CDR3 residues: CASSVGLPSDTQYF.

This sequence joins TRBV7-2 and TRBJ1-2. The CDR3 runs to 16 residues. From germline, CDR1 is SGHTA and CDR2 FQGNSA. The CDR3: CASSLDPTVANYGYTF.

The chain employs TRBV5-1 and TRBJ2-5; the D gene TCRdb calls, TRBD1, cannot be checked with no DNA. This CDR3 is built from 13 residues. Germline loops: CDR1 SGHRS, CDR2 YFSETQ. The CDR3 region is CASSEQGEETQYF.

The J gene is TRBJ2-2, the V gene TRBV20-1. The CDR3 has 11 amino acids. From germline, CDR1 is DFQATT and CDR2 SNEGSKA (reference sequence). The CDR3 loop reads CSGENTGELFF.

The chain uses TRBV25-1 and TRBJ2-5; TCRdb outputs TRBD1, but without DNA this stays unchecked. This CDR3 contains 14 residues. Germline-derived CDR1 and CDR2 are MGHDK and SYGVNS. CDR3 in amino acids: CASSEFRGQETQYF. Together with reference TRBV25-1 and TRBJ2-5, the CDR3 gives the full variable domain: EADIYQTPRYLVIGTGKKITLECSQTMGHDKMYWYQQDPGMELHLIHYSYGVNSTEKGDLSSESTVSRIRTEHFPLTLESARPSHTSQYLCASSEFRGQETQYFGPGTRLLVL.

J is TRBJ1-1 and V is TRBV19. Germline V gene lookup returns CDR1 LNHDA and CDR2 SQIVND (reference sequence). This CDR3 is 14 amino acids long. CDR3 in amino acids: CASSTEAANTEAFF.

V is TRBV5-1 and J is TRBJ2-1; TCRdb outputs TRBD2, but without DNA this stays unchecked. This CDR3 has 15 amino acids. In germline, CDR1 is SGHRS, CDR2 YFSETQ. CDR3: CASSSSGGTYNEQFF.

The rearrangement uses TRBV20-1 and TRBJ2-7; TCRdb's D call, TRBD2, is unchecked because there is no DNA. CDR1 DFQATT and CDR2 SNEGSKA come from the germline V gene (reference sequence). The CDR3 contains 16 residues. CDR3 in amino acids: CSARDFRGAQPYEQYF.

The CDR3 loop reads CATVQSSGRTNTGELFF. V and J are TRBV18 and TRBJ2-2; the TCRdb D gene call, TRBD2, has no DNA to confirm it. The V gene's germline CDR1 is KGHSH and CDR2 LQKENI. The CDR3 length is 17 residues.

The gene calls are TRBV12-5 and TRBJ2-2. This CDR3 spans 15 amino acids. The germline CDR1 and CDR2 sequences are LGHNT and FRNRAP. CDR3: CASGLVLQNTGELFF.

This sequence joins TRBV11-1 and TRBJ2-2; TCRdb proposes TRBD2, but this gene call is untestable without DNA. Per the germline V gene, CDR1 is SGHAT and CDR2 is FQDESV (reference sequence). This CDR3 region has 15 residues. The CDR3 sequence: CASSLVGLNTGELFF.

The J gene is TRBJ1-1, the V gene TRBV6-5. The CDR3 sequence is 14 residues long. Germline CDR1 is MNHEY and CDR2 is SVGAGI. The CDR3 sequence: CASSLQTMNTEAFF.

This chain joins TRBV29-1 and TRBJ2-1. The germline CDR1 and CDR2 sequences are SQVTM and ANQGSEA. The CDR3 extends over 11 amino acids. The CDR3 here is CSVEGDNEQFF.

The J gene is TRBJ2-1, the V gene TRBV20-1; with no DNA, the TCRdb D assignment of TRBD1 cannot be verified. The CDR3 spans 16 residues. Germline assignment: CDR1 DFQATT and CDR2 SNEGSKA (reference sequence). CDR3 amino acids: CSASKYGADVTREQFF.

The chain combines TRBV7-2 with TRBJ2-2; without DNA, the TCRdb call of TRBD2 cannot be checked. This CDR3 has 16 amino acids. Germline assignment: CDR1 SGHTA and CDR2 FQGNSA. The CDR3 here is CASSPEGTSGTGELFF.